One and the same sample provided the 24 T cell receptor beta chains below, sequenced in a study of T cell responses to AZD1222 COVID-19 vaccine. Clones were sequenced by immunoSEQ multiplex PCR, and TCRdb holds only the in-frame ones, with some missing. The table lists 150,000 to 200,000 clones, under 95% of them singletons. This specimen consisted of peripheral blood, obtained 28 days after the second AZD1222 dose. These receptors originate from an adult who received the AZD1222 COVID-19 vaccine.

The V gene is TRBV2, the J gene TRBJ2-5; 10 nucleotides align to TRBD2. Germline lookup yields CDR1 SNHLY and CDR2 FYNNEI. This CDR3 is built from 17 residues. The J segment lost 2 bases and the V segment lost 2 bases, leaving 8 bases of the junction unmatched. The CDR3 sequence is CASSEYYLAGGQETQYF. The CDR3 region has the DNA TGTGCCAGCAGTGAATATTACTTAGCGGGGGGACAAGAGACCCAGTACTTC.

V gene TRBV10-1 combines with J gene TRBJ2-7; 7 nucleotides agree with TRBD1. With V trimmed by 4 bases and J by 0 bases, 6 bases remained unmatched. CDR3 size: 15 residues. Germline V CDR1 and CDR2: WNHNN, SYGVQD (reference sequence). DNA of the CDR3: TGCGCCAGCAGTGGTTGGACAGGTACCTCCTACGAGCAGTACTTC. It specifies CASSGWTGTSYEQYF.

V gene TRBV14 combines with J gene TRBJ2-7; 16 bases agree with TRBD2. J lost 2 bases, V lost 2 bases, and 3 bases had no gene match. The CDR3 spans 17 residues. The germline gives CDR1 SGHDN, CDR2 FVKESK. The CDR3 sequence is CASSQLGTSGRAYEQYF. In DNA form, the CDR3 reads TGTGCCAGCAGCCAATTAGGGACTAGCGGGAGGGCCTACGAGCAGTACTTC.

The DNA for the CDR3 is TGTGCCAGCAGCTTGATGGGGGCAGGGGATACGCAGTATTTT. Protein product: CASSLMGAGDTQYF. The chain recombines TRBV5-6 with TRBJ2-3; D possibly corresponds to TRBD1 (6 bases). The CDR3 loop spans 14 amino acids. CDR1 and CDR2 (germline): SGHDT, YYEEEE. Trimming stripped 1 base from V and 6 bases from J, with 12 bases between.

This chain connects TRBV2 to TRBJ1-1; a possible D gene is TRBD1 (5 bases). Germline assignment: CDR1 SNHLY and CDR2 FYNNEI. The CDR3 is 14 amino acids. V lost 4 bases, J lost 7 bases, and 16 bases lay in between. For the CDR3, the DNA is TGTGCCAGCAGTGGGGAATCCCGGGGCTTTGAAGCTTTCTTT. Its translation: CASSGESRGFEAFF.

Here the CDR3 reads CATEYEQYF. The DNA for the CDR3 is TGTGCCACCGAATACGAGCAGTACTTC. The V gene is TRBV24-1, the J gene TRBJ2-7; D is unclear. Germline-derived CDR1 and CDR2 are KGHDR and SFDVKD. The length of the CDR3 is 9 residues. Trimming removed 9 bases at V and 4 bases at J, with 3 bases between.

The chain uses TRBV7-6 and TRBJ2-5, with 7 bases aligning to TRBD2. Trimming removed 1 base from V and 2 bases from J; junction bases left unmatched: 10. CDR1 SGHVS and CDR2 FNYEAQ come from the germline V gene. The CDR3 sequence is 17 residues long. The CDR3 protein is CASSLGSPGGIQETQYF. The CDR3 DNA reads TGTGCCAGCAGCTTAGGGAGTCCCGGGGGGATTCAAGAGACCCAGTACTTC.

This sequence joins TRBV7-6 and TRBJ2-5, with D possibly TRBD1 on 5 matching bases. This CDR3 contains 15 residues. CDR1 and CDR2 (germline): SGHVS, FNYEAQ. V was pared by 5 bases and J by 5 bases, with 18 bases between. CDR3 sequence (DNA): TGTGCCAGCAGCACCCGGGCAGGGTGGGGCGAGACCCAGTACTTC. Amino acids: CASSTRAGWGETQYF. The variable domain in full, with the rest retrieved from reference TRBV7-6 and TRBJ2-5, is GAGVSQSPRYKVTKRGQDVALRCDPISGHVSLYWYRQALGQGPEFLTYFNYEAQQDKSGLPNDRFSAERPEGSISTLTIQRTEQRDSAMYRCASSTRAGWGETQYFGPGTRLLVL.

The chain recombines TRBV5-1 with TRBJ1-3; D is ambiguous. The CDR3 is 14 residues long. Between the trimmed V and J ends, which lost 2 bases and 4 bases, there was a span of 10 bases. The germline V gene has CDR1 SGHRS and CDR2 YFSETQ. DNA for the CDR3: TGCGCCAGCAGCTTACCGGGTACGGGAAACACCATATATTTT. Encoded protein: CASSLPGTGNTIYF. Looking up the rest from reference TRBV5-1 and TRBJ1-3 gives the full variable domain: KAGVTQTPRYLIKTRGQQVTLSCSPISGHRSVSWYQQTPGQGLQFLFEYFSETQRNKGNFPGRFSGRQFSNSRSEMNVSTLELGDSALYLCASSLPGTGNTIYFGEGSWLTVV.

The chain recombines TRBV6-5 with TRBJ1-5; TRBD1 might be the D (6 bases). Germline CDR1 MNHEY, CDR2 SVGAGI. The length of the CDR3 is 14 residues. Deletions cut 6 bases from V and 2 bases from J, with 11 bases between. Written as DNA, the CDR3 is TGTGCCAGCAGCAGGGGTGGTGGCAATCAGCCCCAGCATTTT. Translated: CASSRGGGNQPQHF.

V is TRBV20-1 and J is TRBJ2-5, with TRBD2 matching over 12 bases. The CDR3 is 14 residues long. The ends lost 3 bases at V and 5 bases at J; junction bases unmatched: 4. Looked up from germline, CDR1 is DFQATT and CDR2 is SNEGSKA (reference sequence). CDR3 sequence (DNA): TGCAGTGCTAGTGGGCTAGCGGGGGGGGAGACCCAGTACTTC. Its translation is CSASGLAGGETQYF.

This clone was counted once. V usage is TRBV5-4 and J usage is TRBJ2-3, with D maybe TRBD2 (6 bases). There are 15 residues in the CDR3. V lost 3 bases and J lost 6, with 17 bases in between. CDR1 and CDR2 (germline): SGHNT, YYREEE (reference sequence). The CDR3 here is CASSSPLGGEDTQYF. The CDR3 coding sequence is TGTGCCAGCAGCTCCCCTTTGGGGGGTGAGGATACGCAGTATTTT.

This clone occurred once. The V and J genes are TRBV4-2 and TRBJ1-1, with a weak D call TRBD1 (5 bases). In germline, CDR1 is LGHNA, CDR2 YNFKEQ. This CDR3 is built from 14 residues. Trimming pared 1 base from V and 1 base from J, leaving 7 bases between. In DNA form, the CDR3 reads TGTGCCAGCAGCCAAGGGGGCTCGAACACTGAAGCTTTCTTT. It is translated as CASSQGGSNTEAFF.

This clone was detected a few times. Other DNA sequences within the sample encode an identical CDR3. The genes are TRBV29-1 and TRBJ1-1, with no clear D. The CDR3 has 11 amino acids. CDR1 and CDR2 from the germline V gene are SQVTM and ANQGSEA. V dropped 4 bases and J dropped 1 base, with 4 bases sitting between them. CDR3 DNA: TGCAGCGTTGCCAGGAACACTGAAGCTTTCTTT. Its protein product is CSVARNTEAFF. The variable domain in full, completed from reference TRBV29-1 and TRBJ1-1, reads SAVISQKPSRDICQRGTSLTIQCQVDSQVTMMFWYRQQPGQSLTLIATANQGSEATYESGFVIDKFPISRPNLTFSTLTVSNMSPEDSSIYLCSVARNTEAFFGQGTRLTVV.

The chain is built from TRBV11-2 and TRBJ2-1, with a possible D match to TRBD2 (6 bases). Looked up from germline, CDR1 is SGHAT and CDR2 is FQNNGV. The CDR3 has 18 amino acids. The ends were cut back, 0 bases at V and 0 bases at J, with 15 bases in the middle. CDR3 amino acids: CASSLDWEEVSSYNEQFF. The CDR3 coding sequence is TGTGCCAGCAGCTTAGATTGGGAGGAGGTCAGCTCCTACAATGAGCAGTTCTTC. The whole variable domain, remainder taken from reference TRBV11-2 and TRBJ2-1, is EAGVAQSPRYKIIEKRQSVAFWCNPISGHATLYWYQQILGQGPKLLIQFQNNGVVDDSQLPKDRFSAERLKGVDSTLKIQPAKLEDSAVYLCASSLDWEEVSSYNEQFFGPGTRLTVL.

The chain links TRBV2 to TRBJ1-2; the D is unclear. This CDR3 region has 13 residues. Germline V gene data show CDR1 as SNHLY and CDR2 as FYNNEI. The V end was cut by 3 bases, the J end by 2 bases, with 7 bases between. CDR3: CASSEGANYGYTF. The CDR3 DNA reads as TGTGCCAGCAGTGAGGGTGCAAACTATGGCTACACCTTC. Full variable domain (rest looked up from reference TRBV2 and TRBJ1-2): EPEVTQTPSHQVTQMGQEVILRCVPISNHLYFYWYRQILGQKVEFLVSFYNNEISEKSEIFDDQFSVERPDGSNFTLKIRSTKLEDSAMYFCASSEGANYGYTFGSGTRLTVV.

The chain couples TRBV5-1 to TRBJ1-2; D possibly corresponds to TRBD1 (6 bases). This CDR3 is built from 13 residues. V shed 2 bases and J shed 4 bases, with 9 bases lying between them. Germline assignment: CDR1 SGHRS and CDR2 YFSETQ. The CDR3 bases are TGCGCCAGCAGCTTTGGGACAATCTATGGCTACACCTTC. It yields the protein CASSFGTIYGYTF.

The CDR3 DNA is TGCAGCGTCGGGGGAGGGTTTGAGACCGGGGAGCTGTTTTTT. It is translated as CSVGGGFETGELFF. The chain uses TRBV29-1 and TRBJ2-2, with TRBD2 matching 7 bases. Looked up from germline, CDR1 is SQVTM and CDR2 is ANQGSEA. Trimming cost V 6 bases and J 5 bases; bases outside gene matches: 9. The CDR3 has 14 residues.

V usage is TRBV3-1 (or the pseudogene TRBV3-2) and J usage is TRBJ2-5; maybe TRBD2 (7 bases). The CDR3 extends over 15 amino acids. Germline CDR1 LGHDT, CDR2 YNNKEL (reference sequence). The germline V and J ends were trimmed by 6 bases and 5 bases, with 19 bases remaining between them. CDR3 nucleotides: TGTGCCAGCAGTCCCGGGGGGCTAATGTGGGAGACCCAGTACTTC. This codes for CASSPGGLMWETQYF.

The CDR3 spells CASRDPPGGNYGYTF. CDR3 nucleotides: TGTGCCAGCAGGGATCCCCCAGGGGGTAACTATGGCTACACCTTC. V is TRBV28 and J is TRBJ1-2, with TRBD1 identical over 7 bases. The trim removed 6 bases at V and 1 base at J, leaving 8 bases unmatched. Looked up from germline, CDR1 is MDHEN and CDR2 is SYDVKM. The CDR3 extends over 15 amino acids.

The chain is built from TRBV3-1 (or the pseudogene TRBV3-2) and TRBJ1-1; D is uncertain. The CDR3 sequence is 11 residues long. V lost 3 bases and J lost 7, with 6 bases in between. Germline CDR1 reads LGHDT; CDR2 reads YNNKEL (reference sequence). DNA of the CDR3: TGTGCCAGCAGCCACGAGGGTGAAGCTTTCTTT. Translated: CASSHEGEAFF.

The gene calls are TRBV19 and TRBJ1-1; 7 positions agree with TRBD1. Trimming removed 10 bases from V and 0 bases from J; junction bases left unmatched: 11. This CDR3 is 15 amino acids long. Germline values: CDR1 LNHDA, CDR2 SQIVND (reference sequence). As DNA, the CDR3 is TGTGCCACCCTCCGGGACAGAAAGATGAACACTGAAGCTTTCTTT. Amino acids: CATLRDRKMNTEAFF.

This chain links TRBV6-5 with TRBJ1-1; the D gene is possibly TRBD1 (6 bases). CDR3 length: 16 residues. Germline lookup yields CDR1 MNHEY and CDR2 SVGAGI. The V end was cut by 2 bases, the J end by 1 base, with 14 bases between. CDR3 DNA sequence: TGTGCCAGCAGTTACCCGAGGGGGGACGGGAACACTGAAGCTTTCTTT. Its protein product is CASSYPRGDGNTEAFF.

The DNA of the CDR3 is TGTGCCAGCAGCTCCACATTAGGATACGAGCAGTACTTC. It codes for CASSSTLGYEQYF. The chain combines TRBV7-8 with TRBJ2-7; D ambiguous. The germline V gene has CDR1 SGHVS and CDR2 FQNEAQ. This CDR3 is built from 13 residues. Trimming removed 4 bases from V and 4 bases from J, with 11 bases in between.